The 21 T cell receptor beta chains below all came from one sample that was sequenced in a study of blood T cell repertoires in COVID-19. Repertoires were generated with immunoSEQ multiplex PCR, while TCRdb's copy carries only in-frame clones and drops some. The table includes 400,000 to 450,000 clones, about 91% detected once. The material sequenced was peripheral blood. The receptors here all came from a woman aged 45 to 65 with COVID-19, enrolled during active disease.

V usage is TRBV7-2 and J usage is TRBJ1-1, with D uncertain. The CDR3 contains 15 residues. Germline values: CDR1 SGHTA, CDR2 FQGNSA. V lost 3 bases to trimming and J lost 1 base, with 12 bases between them. CDR3 DNA: TGTGCCAGCAGCTTGGGTGGGCTGCCGAACACTGAAGCTTTCTTT. Translating it yields CASSLGGLPNTEAFF.

The V gene is TRBV5-3, the J gene TRBJ2-1; 7 bases fit TRBD2. TRBV5-3 is identified as an open reading frame with a role that is uncertain. The CDR3 extends over 11 amino acids. With 10 bases clipped from V and 10 bases from J, the junction kept 8 bases outside the gene matches. This CDR3 is CAGLVLEEQFF. The DNA for the CDR3 is TGTGCCGGACTAGTCTTGGAGGAGCAGTTCTTC.

J is TRBJ1-2 and V is TRBV30; 11 nucleotides match TRBD1. The J segment lost 7 bases and the V segment lost 5 bases, leaving 0 bases of the junction unmatched. The CDR3 loop spans 11 amino acids. CDR1 GTSNPN and CDR2 SVGIG come from the germline V gene (reference sequence). DNA for the CDR3: TGTGCCTGGGGACAGGGGGCTGGCTACACCTTC. Protein product: CAWGQGAGYTF. Variable domain in full (rest from reference TRBV30 and TRBJ1-2): SQTIHQWPATLVQPVGSPLSLECTVEGTSNPNLYWYRQAAGRGLQLLFYSVGIGQISSEVPQNLSASRPQDRQFILSSKKLLLSDSGFYLCAWGQGAGYTFGSGTRLTVV.

The chain is built from TRBV30 and TRBJ1-1; weak D call: TRBD1 (6 bases). The CDR3 extends over 13 amino acids. Trimming removed 5 bases at V and 4 bases at J, with 14 bases between. CDR1 is GTSNPN and CDR2 is SVGIG in the germline V gene (reference sequence). The CDR3 sequence is CAWSTGGPTEAFF. Here the CDR3 DNA reads TGTGCCTGGTCAACCGGGGGGCCCACTGAAGCTTTCTTT.

This chain joins TRBV5-1 and TRBJ2-7; a weak D match, TRBD2 (5 bases). The V gene lost 7 bases and the J gene lost 0 bases, with 11 bases spanning the gap. CDR1 is SGHRS, CDR2 YFSETQ, per germline. The CDR3 covers 13 residues. The chain's CDR3 is CASSAAGSYEQYF. The CDR3 DNA reads TGCGCCAGCTCTGCGGCGGGCTCCTACGAGCAGTACTTC.

J is TRBJ2-7 and V is TRBV4-1; the match to TRBD2 covers 11 bases. The CDR3 sequence is 16 residues long. With V trimmed by 0 bases and J by 6 bases, 7 bases remained unmatched. The germline gives CDR1 MGHRA, CDR2 YSYEKL. The CDR3 nucleotides read TGCGCCAGCAGCCAAGAGGCGACTAGCGGGGTTGGCGAGCAGTACTTC. Translation: CASSQEATSGVGEQYF.

CDR3 protein: CASSIGGGAWGGYTF. CDR3 bases: TGTGCCAGTAGTATTGGCGGAGGGGCGTGGGGTGGCTACACCTTC. The V and J genes are TRBV19 and TRBJ1-2, with a tentative D call TRBD1 (5 bases). V was trimmed by 3 bases and J by 7 bases, leaving 18 bases between them. The CDR3 consists of 15 residues. In germline, CDR1 is LNHDA, CDR2 SQIVND (reference sequence).

The rearrangement joins TRBV2 to TRBJ2-3; 12 bases match TRBD2. Losses at the gene ends were 5 bases for V and 4 bases for J; bases not matched to a gene: 22. CDR3 length equals 21 residues. Germline V gene lookup returns CDR1 SNHLY and CDR2 FYNNEI. CDR3 sequence: CASSPTTSGGLGVPGSDTQYF. CDR3 bases: TGTGCCAGCAGTCCCACGACTAGCGGGGGTCTTGGAGTCCCCGGTTCAGATACGCAGTATTTT.

This sequence joins TRBV24-1 and TRBJ1-5; tentatively, D is TRBD1 (5 bases). With 10 bases removed from V and 5 bases from J, the gap between germline ends came to 14 bases. Germline loops: CDR1 KGHDR, CDR2 SFDVKD. The CDR3 extends over 13 amino acids. The CDR3 DNA reads as TGTGCCACTTCCATTGGGGGGGATCAGCCCCAGCATTTT. Amino acids: CATSIGGDQPQHF.

The J gene is TRBJ2-1, the V gene TRBV23-1, with 9 positions matching TRBD1. TRBV23-1 is designated an ORF whose function remains uncertain. Losses at the gene ends were 4 bases for V and 5 bases for J; bases not matched to a gene: 21. This CDR3 contains 20 residues. The CDR3: CASSRTGQGPFNGLNNEQFF. The CDR3 nucleotides are TGCGCCAGCAGTCGAACAGGACAGGGGCCTTTTAATGGATTAAACAATGAGCAGTTCTTC.

The J gene is TRBJ1-2, the V gene TRBV5-4; 7 bases are a match to TRBD1. The germline V gene has CDR1 SGHNT and CDR2 YYREEE (reference sequence). The CDR3 is 13 residues long. V lost 4 bases and J lost 8; bases outside the gene matches: 8. The CDR3 DNA sequence: TGTGCCAGCAGCCCGGGACAGCCCTCCGGCTACACCTTC. Protein: CASSPGQPSGYTF.

V usage is TRBV2 and J usage is TRBJ1-1; 8 nucleotides agree with TRBD1. The germline gives CDR1 SNHLY, CDR2 FYNNEI. The CDR3 consists of 15 residues. The trim removed 5 bases at V and 3 bases at J, leaving 8 bases unmatched. The DNA for the CDR3 is TGTGCCAGCAGTAGAAGACAGGGGAGGGACACTGAAGCTTTCTTT. The encoded protein is CASSRRQGRDTEAFF.

The genes are TRBV27 and TRBJ2-3; possibly TRBD2 for D (6 bases). Trimming shortened V by 3 bases and J by 2 bases, and 12 bases separated the two germline ends. From germline, CDR1 is MNHEY and CDR2 SMNVEV (reference sequence). CDR3 length: 15 amino acids. CDR3 loop: CASSFGLATTDTQYF. In DNA form, the CDR3 reads TGTGCCAGCAGTTTTGGGCTAGCGACCACAGATACGCAGTATTTT.

The chain joins TRBV5-8 to TRBJ1-5, with TRBD1 matching 11 bases. Germline values: CDR1 SGHTS, CDR2 YDEGEE. The junction had 9 bases not matched to a gene; V was cut back by 4 bases and J by 3 bases. CDR3 size: 17 residues. CDR3 region: CASSRRTGGWINQPQHF. The CDR3 region has the DNA TGTGCCAGCAGCCGCAGGACAGGGGGCTGGATCAATCAGCCCCAGCATTTT.

The rearrangement joins TRBV12-5 to TRBJ2-2; 7 positions agree with TRBD1. The germline V gene has CDR1 LGHNT and CDR2 FRNRAP. The trim removed 5 bases at V and 3 bases at J, leaving 6 bases unmatched. CDR3 length: 15 amino acids. The CDR3: CASGPRQGDTGELFF. CDR3 sequence (DNA): TGTGCTAGTGGTCCCCGACAGGGCGACACCGGGGAGCTGTTTTTT.

The chain combines TRBV4-2 with TRBJ2-1, with a possible D match to TRBD2 (6 bases). CDR1 and CDR2 from the germline V gene are LGHNA and YNFKEQ. V lost 4 bases and J lost 4, with 8 bases in between. This CDR3 spans 13 amino acids. CDR3: CASSRAGYNEQFF. Here the CDR3 DNA reads TGTGCCAGCAGCCGGGCGGGATACAATGAGCAGTTCTTC.

This rearrangement joins TRBV15 to TRBJ1-6; a possible D gene is TRBD1 (6 bases). CDR3 size: 18 residues. CDR1 is LNHNV and CDR2 is YYDKDF in the germline V gene (reference sequence). V dropped 0 bases and J dropped 0 bases, with 12 bases sitting between them. CDR3 loop: CATSRDAGASSYNSPLHF. The CDR3, as DNA: TGTGCCACCAGCAGAGATGCGGGGGCGAGCTCCTATAATTCACCCCTCCACTTT.

The chain combines TRBV5-1 with TRBJ2-7, with D perhaps TRBD2 (5 bases). The CDR3 is made up of 13 amino acids. The V and J ends lost 3 bases and 6 bases respectively, with 13 bases between them. Germline CDR1 is SGHRS and CDR2 is YFSETQ. CDR3 in amino acids: CASSSRGSTEQYF. The CDR3 DNA follows: TGCGCCAGCAGCTCCCGGGGATCCACCGAGCAGTACTTC. Full variable domain (remainder filled in from reference TRBV5-1 and TRBJ2-7): KAGVTQTPRYLIKTRGQQVTLSCSPISGHRSVSWYQQTPGQGLQFLFEYFSETQRNKGNFPGRFSGRQFSNSRSEMNVSTLELGDSALYLCASSSRGSTEQYFGPGTRLTVT.

The chain recombines TRBV2 with TRBJ1-2; 9 nucleotides line up with TRBD1. CDR3 length: 14 amino acids. J was trimmed by 1 base and V by 5 bases; bases with no gene match: 2. Germline CDR1 reads SNHLY; CDR2 reads FYNNEI. The CDR3 nucleotides are TGTGCCAGCAGTTCGGACAGGGGTAACTATGGCTACACCTTC. Translation: CASSSDRGNYGYTF.

The chain links TRBV27 to TRBJ2-7, with 10 bases fitting TRBD1. V lost 3 bases, J lost 4 bases, and 6 bases stayed unmatched. Germline values: CDR1 MNHEY, CDR2 SMNVEV (reference sequence). The CDR3 spans 15 residues. DNA of the CDR3: TGTGCCAGCAGTTTGTCGGGACAGGGGCAGTACGAGCAGTACTTC. Translating it yields CASSLSGQGQYEQYF.

In DNA, the CDR3 is TGTGCCAGCAGCCGGACGGGGTTAGAAGCTTTCTTT. Translating gives CASSRTGLEAFF. This chain uses TRBV14 with TRBJ1-1, with unresolved D. V lost 4 bases, J lost 8 bases, and 11 bases lay in between. CDR3 length: 12 residues. CDR1 and CDR2 from the germline V gene are SGHDN and FVKESK.